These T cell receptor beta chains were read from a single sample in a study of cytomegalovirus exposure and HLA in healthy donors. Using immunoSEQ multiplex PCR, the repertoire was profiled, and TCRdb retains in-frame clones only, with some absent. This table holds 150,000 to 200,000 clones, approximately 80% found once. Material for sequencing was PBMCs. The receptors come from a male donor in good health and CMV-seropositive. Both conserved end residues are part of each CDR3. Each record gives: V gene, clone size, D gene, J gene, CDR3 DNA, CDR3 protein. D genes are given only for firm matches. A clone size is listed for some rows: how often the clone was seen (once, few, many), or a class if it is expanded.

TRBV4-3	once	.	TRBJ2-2	TGCGCCAGCAGCCTGCTTCTCAGGGGATTCACGTACACCGGGGAGCTGTTTTTT	CASSLLLRGFTYTGELFF
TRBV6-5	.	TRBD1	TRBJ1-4	TGTGCCAGCAAAAACAGGGGATATAATGAAAAACTGTTTTTT	CASKNRGYNEKLFF
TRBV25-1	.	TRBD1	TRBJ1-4	TGTGCCAGCAGGGGGACAGGGCAAACAGAAAAACTGTTTTTT	CASRGTGQTEKLFF
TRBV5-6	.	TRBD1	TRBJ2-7	TGTGCCAGCAGCCAACCCCTCGGGACAGGGGGCCTCGAGCAGTACTTC	CASSQPLGTGGLEQYF
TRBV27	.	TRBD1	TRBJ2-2	TGTGCCAGCAGTTTACAAGGGGGCATTATCACCGGGGAGCTGTTTTTT	CASSLQGGIITGELFF
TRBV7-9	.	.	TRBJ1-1	TGTGCCAGCAGCCAAGGGGGAAACACTGAAGCTTTCTTT	CASSQGGNTEAFF
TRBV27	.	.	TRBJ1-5	TGTGCCAGCAGTTTAGAAGGCCCCAGGGGTGACGGCAATCAGCCCCAGCATTTT	CASSLEGPRGDGNQPQHF
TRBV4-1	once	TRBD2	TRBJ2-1	TGCGCCAGCACCGGGAGGCCGGGGGACAATGAGCAGTTCTTC	CASTGRPGDNEQFF
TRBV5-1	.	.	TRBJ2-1	TGCGCCAGCAGCTTGGGGGGGCCCCTCAATGAGCAGTTCTTC	CASSLGGPLNEQFF
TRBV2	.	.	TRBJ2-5	TGTGCCAGCAGTGAAATTGGACGGGGGTCCCGGGGGGAGACCCAGTACTTC	CASSEIGRGSRGETQYF
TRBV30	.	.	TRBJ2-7	TGTGCCTGGACCCGATCGGACTTCTCCTACGAGCAGTACTTC	CAWTRSDFSYEQYF
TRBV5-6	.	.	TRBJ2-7	TGTGCCAGCAGCTTGTCTCCGGGGTGCGAGCAGTACTTC	CASSLSPGCEQYF
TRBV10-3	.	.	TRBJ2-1	TGTGCCATCGCCGGACTTATCAATGAGCAGTTCTTC	CAIAGLINEQFF
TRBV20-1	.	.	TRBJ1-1	TGCAGTGCCGGGGGGGACACTGAAGCTTTCTTT	CSAGGDTEAFF
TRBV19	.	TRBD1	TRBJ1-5	TGTGCCAGTAGTTACGGGACAGGGAATGCTCAGCCCCAGCATTTT	CASSYGTGNAQPQHF
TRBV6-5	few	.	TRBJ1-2	TGTGCCAGCAGTTACGCTATAACCACCCTTAACTATGGCTACACCTTC	CASSYAITTLNYGYTF
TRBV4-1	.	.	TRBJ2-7	TGCGCCAGCAGCCAAGGAGGACTGGGCCTAGACTACGAGCAGTACTTC	CASSQGGLGLDYEQYF
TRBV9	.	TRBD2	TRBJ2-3	TGTGCCAGCAGCGGTTGGACTAGCGGGGGGGCCCCTCCTCCGGCAGATACGCAGTATTTT	CASSGWTSGGAPPPADTQYF
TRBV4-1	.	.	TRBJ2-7	TGCGCCAGCAGCCAAGGGTTCGGCTCTAGCTCCTACGAGCAGTACTTC	CASSQGFGSSSYEQYF
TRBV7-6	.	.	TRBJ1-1	TGTGCCAGCAGCTTGACAGTTGAAGCTTTCTTT	CASSLTVEAFF
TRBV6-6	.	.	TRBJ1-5	TGTGCCAGCAGTTACTCGGGCCAGGAAGAAAATCAGCCCCAGCATTTT	CASSYSGQEENQPQHF
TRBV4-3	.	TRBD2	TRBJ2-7	TGCGCCAGCAGCCAAGAACCAGCGGGGGGTATATACGAGCAGTACTTC	CASSQEPAGGIYEQYF
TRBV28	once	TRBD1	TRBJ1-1	TGTGCCAGCAGTTTTCTTTTCAGGGGGCTGAACACTGAAGCTTTCTTT	CASSFLFRGLNTEAFF
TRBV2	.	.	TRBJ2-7	TGTGCCAGCAGTGAAAGTCTGCGCGAGCAGTACTTC	CASSESLREQYF
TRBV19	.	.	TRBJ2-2	TGTGCCAGTAGTATACCCCGGACAGTAACCGGGGAGCTGTTTTTT	CASSIPRTVTGELFF
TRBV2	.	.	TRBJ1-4	TGTGCCAGCAAGGGGACAAGGTCTAATGAAAAACTGTTTTTT	CASKGTRSNEKLFF
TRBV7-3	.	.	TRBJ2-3	TGTGCCAGCAGCTATATGGGCCGAATGAAAGATACGCAGTATTTT	CASSYMGRMKDTQYF
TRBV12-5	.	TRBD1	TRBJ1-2	TGTGCTAGTGGTTTTTCCGCGACAGGGGGCCCTCTTAACTATGGCTACACCTTC	CASGFSATGGPLNYGYTF
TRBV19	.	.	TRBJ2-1	TGTGCCAGTAGTATAGATTGGGCGGGGATCCGGCATGAGCAGTTCTTC	CASSIDWAGIRHEQFF
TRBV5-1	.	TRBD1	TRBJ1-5	TGCGCCAGCAGCTCGACAGGGGAAGGCAATCAGCCCCAGCATTTT	CASSSTGEGNQPQHF
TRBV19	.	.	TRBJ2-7	TGTGCCAGTAGTATGGCGATCAGGTCCTACGAGCAGTACTTC	CASSMAIRSYEQYF
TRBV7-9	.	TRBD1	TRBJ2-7	TGTGCCAGCAGCTACTCCGGGACAGGGGGCTACGAGCAGTACTTC	CASSYSGTGGYEQYF
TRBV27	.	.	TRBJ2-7	TGTGCCAGCAGCCGGAAACGGGGTTTCCACGAGCAGTACTTC	CASSRKRGFHEQYF
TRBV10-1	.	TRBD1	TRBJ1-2	TGCGCCAGCAGCCGAGACCAGGGGGATGGCTACACCTTC	CASSRDQGDGYTF
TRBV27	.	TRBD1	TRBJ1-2	TGTGCCAGCAGTTTTAAGGGACAGGGCTATGGCTACACCTTC	CASSFKGQGYGYTF
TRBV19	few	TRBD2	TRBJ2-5	TGTGCCAGTAGCCTAGGGACTAGCCTTTTAGGTATTGAGACCCAGTACTTC	CASSLGTSLLGIETQYF
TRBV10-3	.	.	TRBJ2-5	TGTGCCATCAGTGATCTAGTACAAAAGGAGACCCAGTACTTC	CAISDLVQKETQYF
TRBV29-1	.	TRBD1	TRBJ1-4	TGCAGCGTTGCGGTACAGGGGACTGAAAAACTGTTTTTT	CSVAVQGTEKLFF
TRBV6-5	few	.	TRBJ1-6	TGTGCCAGCAGTTACTCTAGTCGCGGAGGGACCCTCCACTTT	CASSYSSRGGTLHF
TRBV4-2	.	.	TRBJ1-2	TGTGCCAGCAGCCAAACCGGGGAATTCTATGGCTACACCTTC	CASSQTGEFYGYTF
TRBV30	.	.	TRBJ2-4	TGTGCCTGGAGTTTCCACCCCTGGGGGGGGGCGACCAAAAACATTCAGTACTTC	CAWSFHPWGGATKNIQYF
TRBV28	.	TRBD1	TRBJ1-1	TGTGCCAGCAGTCCAGGGACAGGGCCTGAAGCTTTCTTT	CASSPGTGPEAFF
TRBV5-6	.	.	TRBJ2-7	TGTGCCAGCAGTTTCAGGTACGAGCAGTACTTC	CASSFRYEQYF
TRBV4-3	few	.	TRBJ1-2	TGCGCCAGCAGCCAGGAACTACAGGATCGGGGCTACACCTTC	CASSQELQDRGYTF
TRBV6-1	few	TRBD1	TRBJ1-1	TGTGCCAGCAGTGAAGATAAGGGGGCAGGGAGAATGAACACTGAAGCTTTCTTT	CASSEDKGAGRMNTEAFF
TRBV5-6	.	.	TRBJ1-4	TGTGCCAGCACCCTAGCTGCAACTAATGAAAAACTGTTTTTT	CASTLAATNEKLFF
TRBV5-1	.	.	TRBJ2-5	TGCGCCAGCAGCTTGCAGGACGGAGGGGAGACCCAGTACTTC	CASSLQDGGETQYF
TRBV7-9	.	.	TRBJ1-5	TGTGCCAGCAGCTTAGGCACGGGCAATCAGCCCCAGCATTTT	CASSLGTGNQPQHF